This T cell receptor (beta chain) was captured by sequencing in a study of T cells in localized non-small cell lung cancer. Study results and limitations: Increased T cell density in blood showed an association with longer overall survival.

The germline gives CDR1 MNHEY, CDR2 SVGAGI. The V and J ends lost 1 base and 8 bases respectively, with 6 bases between them. CDR3 length: 12 residues. The protocol was immunoSEQ multiplex PCR, while the TCRdb copy is restricted to in-frame clones and leaves out a portion. Among 7,500 to 10,000 clones listed, roughly 91% were seen once. In regard to this clone: Its antigen remains unidentified.

This sequence joins TRBV6-5 and TRBJ1-5; the D is unclear. The sample in question was peripheral blood, obtained before any cancer treatment. This clonotype was obtained from a male donor older than 55 with stage III squamous cell lung carcinoma. In DNA form, the CDR3 reads TGTGCCAGCAGTTACTACTTGAAGCCCCAGCATTTT. This gives the protein CASSYYLKPQHF.